The 9 T cell receptor beta chains given below trace back to one sample, sequenced in a study of molecular identifiers for immune sequencing clone quantification. TCRdb itself ran the PCR reads through MiXCR, one entry per CDR3 protein. Of hundreds of thousands of distinct CDR3 sequences listed, about 25% are singletons. The sequenced sample consisted of naive CD8+ T cells from blood, with Jurkat cell RNA spiked in. Regarding subset: FACS-sorted CD8+CD4-CCR7+CD45RA+ naive T cells. These receptors were obtained from a human donor in good health. Some libraries in this study had Jurkat cell RNA spiked in.

The chain recombines TRBV27 with TRBJ1-6; D unclear. V lost 0 bases and J lost 7, with 13 bases in between. This CDR3 has 16 residues. Germline CDR1 reads MNHEY; CDR2 reads SMNVEV (reference sequence). The CDR3 DNA is TGTGCCAGCAGTTTATCGGCCGCCCCGGGGAATTCACCCCTCCACTTT. Translation: CASSLSAAPGNSPLHF.

The table lists this clonotype with many counts. This chain connects TRBV9 to TRBJ2-7; possibly TRBD2 for D (5 bases). The CDR3 consists of 12 residues. Trimming removed 0 bases from V and 5 bases from J, with 6 bases in between. Germline CDR1 SGDLS, CDR2 YYNGEE. The DNA for the CDR3 is TGTGCCAGCAGCGTAGACGGGAACGAGCAGTACTTC. Its protein product is CASSVDGNEQYF.

This chain joins TRBV24-1 and TRBJ1-2; D uncertain. CDR3 length: 13 residues. The V end was cut by 6 bases, the J end by 2 bases, with 9 bases between. The germline CDR1 and CDR2 sequences are KGHDR and SFDVKD. The CDR3: CATSPGRNYGYTF. The CDR3 DNA sequence: TGTGCCACCAGTCCCGGACGGAACTATGGCTACACCTTC.

V usage is TRBV11-2 and J usage is TRBJ2-5; D remains unclear. CDR3 size: 14 residues. In germline, CDR1 is SGHAT, CDR2 FQNNGV. V lost 5 bases, J lost 0 bases, and 10 bases lay in between. The CDR3 is CASSHSVYQETQYF. The CDR3 nucleotides are TGTGCCAGCAGCCACTCAGTGTACCAAGAGACCCAGTACTTC. The full variable domain, its missing parts supplied by reference TRBV11-2 and TRBJ2-5, is EAGVAQSPRYKIIEKRQSVAFWCNPISGHATLYWYQQILGQGPKLLIQFQNNGVVDDSQLPKDRFSAERLKGVDSTLKIQPAKLEDSAVYLCASSHSVYQETQYFGPGTRLLVL.

This chain links TRBV9 with TRBJ2-7; 9 bases map to TRBD1. From germline, CDR1 is SGDLS and CDR2 YYNGEE. V was clipped by 3 bases and J by 3 bases; unmatched bases: 4. The CDR3 runs to 14 residues. CDR3 residues: CASSGGTGIYEQYF. The CDR3 DNA follows: TGTGCCAGCAGCGGCGGGACAGGGATCTACGAGCAGTACTTC.

This chain's CDR3 is CSALQWTSAGTDTDTQYF. The CDR3 region has the DNA TGCAGTGCTCTTCAATGGACGTCGGCGGGCACGGACACAGATACGCAGTATTTT. The J gene is TRBJ2-3, the V gene TRBV20-1, with D possibly TRBD2 on 5 matching bases. From germline, CDR1 is DFQATT and CDR2 SNEGSKA (reference sequence). Trimming shortened V by 5 bases and J by 2 bases, and 26 bases separated the two germline ends. The CDR3 has 18 residues.

This chain uses TRBV6-6 with TRBJ1-6; D may be TRBD1 (5 bases). Germline V gene sequence: CDR1 MNHNY, CDR2 SVGAGI (reference sequence). CDR3 size: 16 residues. The V gene lost 0 bases and the J gene lost 6 bases, with 12 bases spanning the gap. The CDR3 loop reads CASSYSPGTFNSPLHF. The CDR3 region has the DNA TGTGCCAGCAGTTACTCGCCCGGGACTTTTAATTCACCCCTCCACTTT.

Only one count was recorded for this clonotype. This may be a read error, as it is one base from a much larger clone. This is likely a read error, given that the CDR3 carries no conserved phenylalanine or tryptophan at its end. The chain employs TRBV7-2 and TRBJ2-5; D remains ambiguous. CDR1 is SGHTA, CDR2 FQGNSA, per germline. Deletions cut 5 bases from V and 0 bases from J, with 13 bases between. The CDR3 runs to 15 residues. CDR3 bases: TGTGCCAGCAGCGAGCGAACTTCGTACCAAGAGACCCAGTACCTC. It yields the protein CASSERTSYQETQYL.

With respect to this clonotype: Given a much more abundant clone one base away, this may be a read error. The chain links TRBV2 to TRBJ2-1; 10 nucleotides agree with TRBD2. Looked up from germline, CDR1 is SNHLY and CDR2 is FYNNEI. Losses at the gene ends were 9 bases for V and 5 bases for J; bases not matched to a gene: 7. CDR3 size: 14 residues. The CDR3 spells CARRSLAGNNEQFF. In DNA form, the CDR3 reads TGTGCCAGAAGGTCACTAGCGGGAAACAATGAGCAGTTCTTC.